The 3 T cell receptor beta chains below come from one sample, sequenced in a study of radiotherapy plus CTLA-4 blockade in lung cancer (dated by TCRdb to about 2018). Library prep was done by the immunoSEQ multiplex PCR assay. Sourced from immuneACCESS, this table was stored by TCRdb with only in-frame sequences that have V and J called. A share of the clones is absent; for the studies checked, an unresolved V gene accounts for under half, and the remainder has no known explanation. Present in this sample are roughly 100,000 clones, approximately 81% of which were seen just once. The biggest ten clones account for 2% to 3% of the sample. This sample comprised peripheral blood, obtained from a patient treated with radiotherapy plus ipilimumab. These receptor sequences come from a human donor with non-small cell lung cancer that progressed on radiotherapy plus ipilimumab. Some clones in this sample may be carry-over from other donors' samples.

J is TRBJ2-5 and V is TRBV6-5, with D unclear. With 2 bases removed from V and 2 bases from J, the gap between germline ends came to 6 bases. The CDR3 covers 13 residues. The V gene's germline CDR1 is MNHEY and CDR2 SVGAGI. This chain's CDR3 is CASSYVGQETQYF. CDR3 nucleotides: TGTGCCAGCAGTTACGTGGGGCAAGAGACCCAGTACTTC.

V gene TRBV2 combines with J gene TRBJ1-3; D not certain. Germline V gene sequence: CDR1 SNHLY, CDR2 FYNNEI. This CDR3 is 15 amino acids long. The V gene lost 3 bases and the J gene lost 0 bases, with 9 bases spanning the gap. The CDR3 DNA follows: TGTGCCAGCAGTGACAGACTTTTCTCTGGAAACACCATATATTTT. This codes for CASSDRLFSGNTIYF.

J is TRBJ2-5 and V is TRBV18; D might be TRBD1 (7 bases). The CDR3 covers 17 residues. Trimming pared 3 bases from V and 7 bases from J, leaving 24 bases between. The V gene's germline CDR1 is KGHSH and CDR2 LQKENI. The CDR3 loop reads CASSPPREDRRMGTQYF. The CDR3 DNA follows: TGTGCCAGCTCACCTCCGAGGGAGGACAGGCGTATGGGGACCCAGTACTTC.